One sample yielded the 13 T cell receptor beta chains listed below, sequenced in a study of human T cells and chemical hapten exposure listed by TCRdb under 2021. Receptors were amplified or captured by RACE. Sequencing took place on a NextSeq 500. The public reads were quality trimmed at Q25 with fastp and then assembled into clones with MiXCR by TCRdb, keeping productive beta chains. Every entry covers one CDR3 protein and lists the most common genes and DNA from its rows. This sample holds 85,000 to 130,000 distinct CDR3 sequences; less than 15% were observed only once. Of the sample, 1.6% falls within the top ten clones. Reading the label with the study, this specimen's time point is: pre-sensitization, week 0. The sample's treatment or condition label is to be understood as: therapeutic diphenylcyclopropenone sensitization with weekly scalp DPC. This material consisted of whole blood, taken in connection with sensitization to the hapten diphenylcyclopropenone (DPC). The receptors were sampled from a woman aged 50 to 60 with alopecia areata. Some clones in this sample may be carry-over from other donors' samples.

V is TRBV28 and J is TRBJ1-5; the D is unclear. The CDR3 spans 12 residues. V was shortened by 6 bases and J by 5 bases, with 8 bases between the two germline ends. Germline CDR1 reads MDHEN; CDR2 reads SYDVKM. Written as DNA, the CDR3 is TGTGCCAGCAGCCCCCCCGATCAGCCCCAGCATTTT. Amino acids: CASSPPDQPQHF.

CDR3 nucleotides: TGTGCCAGCAGGTCCGGGTCTCTAGTAGGTTTCAATGAGCAGTTCTTC. Protein sequence: CASRSGSLVGFNEQFF. V usage is TRBV6-2 or TRBV6-3 and J usage is TRBJ2-1; D is ambiguous. V lost 6 bases, J lost 6 bases, and 21 bases lay in between. Germline V lookup: CDR1 MNHEY, CDR2 SVGEGT. This CDR3 spans 16 amino acids.

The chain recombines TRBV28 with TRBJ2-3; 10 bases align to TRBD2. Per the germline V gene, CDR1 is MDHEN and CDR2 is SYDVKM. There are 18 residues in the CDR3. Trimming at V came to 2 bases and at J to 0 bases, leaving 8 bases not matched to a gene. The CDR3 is CASSLTGLAASSTDTQYF. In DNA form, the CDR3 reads TGTGCCAGCAGTTTAACAGGACTAGCGGCTTCTAGCACAGATACGCAGTATTTT.

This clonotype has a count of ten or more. The CDR3 loop is CASSYQVSSTDTQYF. The CDR3 DNA follows: TGTGCCAGCAGTTACCAAGTTAGCAGCACAGATACGCAGTATTTT. V usage is TRBV6-2 or TRBV6-3 and J usage is TRBJ2-3, with no clear D. CDR1 MNHEY and CDR2 SVGEGT come from the germline V gene. V dropped 2 bases and J dropped 0 bases, with 9 bases sitting between them. The CDR3 loop spans 15 amino acids.

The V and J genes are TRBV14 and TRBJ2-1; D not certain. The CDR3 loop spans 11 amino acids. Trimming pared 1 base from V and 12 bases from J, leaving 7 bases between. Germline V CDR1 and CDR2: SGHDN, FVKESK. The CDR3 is CASSQGPTQFF. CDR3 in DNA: TGTGCCAGCAGCCAAGGCCCGACGCAGTTCTTC.

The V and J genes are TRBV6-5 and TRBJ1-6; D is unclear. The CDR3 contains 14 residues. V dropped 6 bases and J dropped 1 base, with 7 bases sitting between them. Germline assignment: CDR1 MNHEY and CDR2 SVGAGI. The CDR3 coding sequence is TGTGCCAGCAGCCCCGGTTCCTATAATTCACCCCTCCACTTT. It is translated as CASSPGSYNSPLHF.

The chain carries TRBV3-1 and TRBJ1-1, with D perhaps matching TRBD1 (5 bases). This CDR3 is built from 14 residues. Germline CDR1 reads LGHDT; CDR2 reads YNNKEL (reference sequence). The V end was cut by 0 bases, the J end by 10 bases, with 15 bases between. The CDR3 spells CASSQDWAGRGAFF. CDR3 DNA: TGTGCCAGCAGCCAAGATTGGGCAGGGAGAGGAGCTTTCTTT.

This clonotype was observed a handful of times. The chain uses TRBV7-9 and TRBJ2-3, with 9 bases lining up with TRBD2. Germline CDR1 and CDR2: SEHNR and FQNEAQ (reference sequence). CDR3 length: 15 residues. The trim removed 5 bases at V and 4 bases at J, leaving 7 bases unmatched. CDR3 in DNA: TGTGCCAGCAGCCAAGCGGGAGGAGTCGCAGATACGCAGTATTTT. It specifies CASSQAGGVADTQYF.

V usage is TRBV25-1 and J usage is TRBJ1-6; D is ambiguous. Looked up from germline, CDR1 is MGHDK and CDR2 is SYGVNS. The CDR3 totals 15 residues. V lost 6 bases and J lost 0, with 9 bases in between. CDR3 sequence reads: CASSYGSSYNSPLHF. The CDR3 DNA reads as TGTGCCAGCAGCTACGGGAGCTCCTATAATTCACCCCTCCACTTT.

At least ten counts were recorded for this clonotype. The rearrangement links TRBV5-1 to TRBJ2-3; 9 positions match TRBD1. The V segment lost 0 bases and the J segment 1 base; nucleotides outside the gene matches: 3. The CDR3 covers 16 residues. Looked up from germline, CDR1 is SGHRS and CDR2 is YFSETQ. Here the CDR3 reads CASSLAGTGRTDTQYF. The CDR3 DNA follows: TGCGCCAGCAGCTTGGCCGGGACAGGGCGCACAGATACGCAGTATTTT.

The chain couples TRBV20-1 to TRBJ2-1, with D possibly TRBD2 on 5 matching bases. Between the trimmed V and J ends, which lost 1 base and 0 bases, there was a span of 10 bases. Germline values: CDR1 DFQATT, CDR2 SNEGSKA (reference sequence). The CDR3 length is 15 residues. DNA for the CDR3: TGCAGTGCTAGAGGGGTAGGGAGCTCCTACAATGAGCAGTTCTTC. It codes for CSARGVGSSYNEQFF.

CDR3 in amino acids: CASSVRVWGDEQYF. The CDR3 DNA reads as TGTGCCAGCAGTGTCCGTGTATGGGGGGATGAGCAGTACTTC. The chain links TRBV25-1 to TRBJ2-7, with D possibly TRBD2 on 6 matching bases. Germline CDR1 MGHDK, CDR2 SYGVNS. There are 14 residues in the CDR3. The V and J ends lost 4 bases and 7 bases respectively, with 17 bases between them.

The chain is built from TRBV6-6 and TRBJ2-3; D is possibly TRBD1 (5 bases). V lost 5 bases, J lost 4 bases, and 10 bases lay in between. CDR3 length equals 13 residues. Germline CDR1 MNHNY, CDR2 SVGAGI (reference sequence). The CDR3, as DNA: TGTGCCAGCAGTACCGAAGGGGCAGATACGCAGTATTTT. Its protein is CASSTEGADTQYF.